These 8 T cell receptor beta chains came from one sample sequenced in a study of PD-L1 blockade in urothelial cancer (dated by TCRdb to about 2017). The label giving this sample's time point can be read as: pretreatment peripheral blood. Preparation of the library involved the immunoSEQ multiplex PCR assay. In its TCRdb copy, this immuneACCESS table keeps in-frame sequences only and misses some clones. Where compared with another copy, unresolved V genes explain less than half of these, and the others have no known cause. Present in this sample are more than 75,000 clones, 80% to 85% of which were seen just once. The ten largest clones represent roughly 2% of the sample. The material was PBMCs, obtained around atezolizumab (anti-PD-L1) treatment. These receptors were taken from a man aged 55 to 70 with urothelial cancer.

The rearrangement uses TRBV4-1 and TRBJ1-6; TRBD1 is a possible D gene (5 bases). This CDR3 spans 14 amino acids. The germline gives CDR1 MGHRA, CDR2 YSYEKL. Trimming took 1 base from V and 10 from J, leaving 11 bases between them. Written as DNA, the CDR3 is TGCGCCAGCAGCCAAGTAGGAGGGGAATCACCCCTCCACTTT. Protein sequence: CASSQVGGESPLHF.

A word on this clone: Sequence at one end of the junction differs from germline and may be a read error. The chain joins TRBV7-2 to TRBJ1-2; unclear D gene. The CDR3 has 12 amino acids. Germline assignment: CDR1 SGHTA and CDR2 FQGNSA. CDR3 DNA sequence: TGTGCCAGCAGCTTAACTGTCTATAGCTACACCTTC. Protein: CASSLTVYSYTF.

The chain links TRBV15 to TRBJ2-5; no definite D call. CDR1 and CDR2 from the germline V gene are LNHNV and YYDKDF (reference sequence). This CDR3 is built from 16 residues. Trimming left V 1 base short and J 4 bases short, with 16 bases between. The CDR3: CATSRASTLLTETQYF. CDR3 coding DNA: TGTGCCACCAGCAGAGCCTCGACACTCCTCACAGAGACCCAGTACTTC. Full variable domain (remainder filled in from reference TRBV15 and TRBJ2-5): DAMVIQNPRYQVTQFGKPVTLSCSQTLNHNVMYWYQQKSSQAPKLLFHYYDKDFNNEADTPDNFQSRRPNTSFCFLDIRSPGLGDTAMYLCATSRASTLLTETQYFGPGTRLLVL.

The V gene is TRBV7-3, the J gene TRBJ2-1; 8 nucleotides line up with TRBD1. V gave up 5 bases and J gave up 10 bases; unmatched junction bases: 7. CDR1 and CDR2 (germline): SGHTA, FQGTGA. The CDR3 loop spans 13 amino acids. This CDR3 reads CASSVGQGTEQFF. The CDR3 bases are TGTGCCAGCAGCGTCGGACAGGGTACCGAGCAGTTCTTC. The complete variable domain, with remaining parts taken from reference TRBV7-3 and TRBJ2-1, reads GAGVSQTPSNKVTEKGKYVELRCDPISGHTALYWYRQSLGQGPEFLIYFQGTGAADDSGLPNDRFFAVRPEGSVSTLKIQRTERGDSAVYLCASSVGQGTEQFFGPGTRLTVL.

V and J are TRBV6-5 and TRBJ2-3, with 10 bases lining up with TRBD1. The CDR3 length is 13 residues. Germline V lookup: CDR1 MNHEY, CDR2 SVGAGI. V was pared by 6 bases and J by 6 bases, with 3 bases of the junction left unmatched. This CDR3 reads CASSRQGADTQYF. Written as DNA, the CDR3 is TGTGCCAGCAGCCGACAGGGGGCGGATACGCAGTATTTT.

The chain employs TRBV27 and TRBJ2-7; possibly TRBD2 for D (6 bases). The CDR3 spans 13 residues. Germline CDR1 MNHEY, CDR2 SMNVEV (reference sequence). The V gene lost 3 bases and the J gene lost 3 bases, with 9 bases spanning the gap. The CDR3 spells CASSLGLHYEQYF. DNA of the CDR3: TGTGCCAGCAGTTTGGGACTCCACTACGAGCAGTACTTC.

The chain joins TRBV23-1 to TRBJ2-1; D is possibly TRBD1 (6 bases). TRBV23-1 is sorted into the ORF group, with uncertain function. V lost 3 bases to trimming and J lost 10 bases, with 31 bases between them. The CDR3 is 19 amino acids. CDR3 nucleotide sequence: TGCGCCAGCAGTCATCCGAGTCGATTGAACAGGGATTTTTACAGCGAGCAGTTCTTC. It yields the protein CASSHPSRLNRDFYSEQFF.

The CDR3 loop is CASSFSGNSYNEQFF. CDR3 coding DNA: TGTGCCAGCAGTTTTAGCGGAAACTCCTACAATGAGCAGTTCTTC. This chain uses TRBV28 with TRBJ2-1, with D tentatively TRBD2 (6 bases). V lost 3 bases to trimming and J lost 0 bases, with 9 bases between them. Looked up from germline, CDR1 is MDHEN and CDR2 is SYDVKM. This CDR3 has 15 residues. Based on the CDR3 plus reference TRBV28 and TRBJ2-1, the full variable domain is DVKVTQSSRYLVKRTGEKVFLECVQDMDHENMFWYRQDPGLGLRLIYFSYDVKMKEKGDIPEGYSVSREKKERFSLILESASTNQTSMYLCASSFSGNSYNEQFFGPGTRLTVL.